Described below is a single TCR beta chain sequence and its context. Using immunoSEQ multiplex PCR, the repertoire was profiled, and TCRdb retains in-frame clones only, with some absent. The sample consists of 130,000 to 150,000 clones, roughly 88% of them appearing once. These data originate in a study of blood T cell repertoires in COVID-19. The CDR3 sequence is 15 residues long. The junction had 1 base not matched to a gene; V was cut back by 1 base and J by 8 bases. Germline V gene sequence: CDR1 SGHTA, CDR2 FQGNSA. This TCR was recovered from a woman aged 25 to 39 with acute COVID-19. The V call is TRBV7-2, the J call TRBJ2-1; TRBD2 matches 14 bases. Specimen: PBMCs or T cells enriched from blood (not recorded which). The CDR3 DNA follows: TGTGCCAGCAGCTTAGAGGGACTAGCGGGAGATGAGCAGTTCTTC. Translation: CASSLEGLAGDEQFF.